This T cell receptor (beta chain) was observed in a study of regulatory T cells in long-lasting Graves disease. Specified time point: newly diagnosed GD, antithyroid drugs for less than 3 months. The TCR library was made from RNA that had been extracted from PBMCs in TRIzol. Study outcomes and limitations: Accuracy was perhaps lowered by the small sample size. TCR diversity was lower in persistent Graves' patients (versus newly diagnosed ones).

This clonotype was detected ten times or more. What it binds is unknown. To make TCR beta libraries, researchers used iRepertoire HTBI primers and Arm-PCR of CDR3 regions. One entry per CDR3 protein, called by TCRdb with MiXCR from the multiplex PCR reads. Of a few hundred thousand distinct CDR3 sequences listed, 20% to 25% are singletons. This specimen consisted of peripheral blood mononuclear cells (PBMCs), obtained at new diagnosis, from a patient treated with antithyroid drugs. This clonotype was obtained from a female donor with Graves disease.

The CDR3 DNA follows: TGCAGCACCAACTCTTGGGGGACAGGGCGAGGGGAAGAGACCCAGTACTTC. The encoded protein is CSTNSWGTGRGEETQYF. The chain recombines TRBV29-1 with TRBJ2-5; 9 nucleotides match TRBD1. This CDR3 comprises 17 residues. Germline loops: CDR1 SQVTM, CDR2 ANQGSEA. V was pared by 8 bases and J by 3 bases, with 19 bases of the junction left unmatched. Full variable domain (missing parts from reference TRBV29-1 and TRBJ2-5): SAVISQKPSRDICQRGTSLTIQCQVDSQVTMMFWYRQQPGQSLTLIATANQGSEATYESGFVIDKFPISRPNLTFSTLTVSNMSPEDSSIYLCSTNSWGTGRGEETQYFGPGTRLLVL.